The clone carrying this TCR beta chain came up a few times. Using unique molecular identifiers, the investigators prepared the TCRbeta library. One entry per CDR3 protein, called by TCRdb with MiXCR from the PCR reads. The data hold a few hundred thousand distinct CDR3 sequences, with roughly an eighth observed a single time. This CDR3 comprises 15 residues. Germline-derived CDR1 and CDR2 are SGHVS and FNYEAQ. The germline V and J ends were trimmed by 5 bases and 1 base, with 14 bases remaining between them. The sample belongs to a study of T-cell reconstitution after alpha-beta-depleted transplantation in children.

The receptor's source is a human donor who donated a stem cell graft to a child with combined immunodeficiency. Source: PBMCs from the stem cell graft donor, taken from the stem cell graft. This rearrangement joins TRBV7-6 to TRBJ2-5, with D tentatively TRBD2 (6 bases). CDR3 loop: CASSKGGLVQETQYF. The DNA of the CDR3 is TGTGCCAGCAGCAAGGGAGGTTTGGTCCAAGAGACCCAGTACTTC.